This T cell receptor (beta chain) came from a study of T cells in localized non-small cell lung cancer. Study-wide results and limits: Peak T cell clonality was found in uninvolved adjacent lung, exceeding tumor. Without multi-region sequencing, intratumor heterogeneity could not be excluded. Adjacent lung tissue had a median 57 of the top 100 clones found in the tumor. Higher blood T cell density tracked longer overall survival.

This clone has only one observation. Antigen unknown. The CDR3 runs to 14 residues. From germline, CDR1 is MNHEY and CDR2 SMNVEV (reference sequence). V shed 5 bases and J shed 6 bases, with 16 bases lying between them. Profiling relied on immunoSEQ multiplex PCR, and the TCRdb table lists in-frame clones only, not all of them. This sample yields tens of thousands of clones, of which roughly 86% are seen a single time; roughly 7.7% belongs to the top ten. This specimen consisted of peripheral blood, obtained before any cancer treatment. The source of this sequence is a woman aged 18 to 50 with stage III lung adenocarcinoma. The chain couples TRBV27 to TRBJ1-2; D is unclear. The CDR3 spells CASSRTRRLDGYTF. DNA of the CDR3: TGTGCCAGCAGTCGGACTCGTCGTTTAGATGGCTACACCTTC.